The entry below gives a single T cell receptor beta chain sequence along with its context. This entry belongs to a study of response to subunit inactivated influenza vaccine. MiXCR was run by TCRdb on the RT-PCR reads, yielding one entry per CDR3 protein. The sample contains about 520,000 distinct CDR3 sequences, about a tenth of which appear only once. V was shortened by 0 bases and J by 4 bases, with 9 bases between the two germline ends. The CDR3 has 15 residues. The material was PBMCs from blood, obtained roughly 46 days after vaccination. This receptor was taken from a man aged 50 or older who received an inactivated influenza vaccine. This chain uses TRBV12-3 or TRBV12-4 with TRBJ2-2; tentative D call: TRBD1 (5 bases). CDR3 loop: CASSLASRATGELFF. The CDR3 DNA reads TGTGCCAGCAGTTTAGCGAGCAGGGCCACCGGGGAGCTGTTTTTT.